These 23 T cell receptor beta chains were all obtained from the same sample, sequenced in a study of T cell repertoires in ileal Crohn's disease. Data came from immunoSEQ multiplex PCR; TCRdb stores just in-frame clones and leaves some out. The sample includes thousands of clones, approximately 76% seen only once; the top ten take roughly 13%. The sequenced material came from ileal tissue. The source is an adult with Crohn's disease.

V is TRBV11-3 and J is TRBJ2-3; TRBD2 is a possible D gene (5 bases). Trimming removed 0 bases at V and 1 base at J, with 5 bases between. The germline V gene encodes CDR1 SGHNT and CDR2 YENEEA. The CDR3 extends over 14 amino acids. CDR3 in amino acids: CASSLDSGTDTQYF. The CDR3 DNA is TGTGCCAGCAGCTTAGATAGCGGCACAGATACGCAGTATTTT.

The chain employs TRBV27 and TRBJ2-7, with 11 bases matching TRBD2. Trimming cost V 4 bases and J 4 bases; bases outside gene matches: 12. CDR3 size: 17 residues. Germline V gene sequence: CDR1 MNHEY, CDR2 SMNVEV (reference sequence). The chain's CDR3 is CASSSPRDSGRGYEQYF. The CDR3 coding sequence is TGTGCCAGCAGTTCCCCGAGGGATAGCGGGAGGGGTTACGAGCAGTACTTC.

The chain has TRBV28 and TRBJ1-1; a possible D gene is TRBD1 (5 bases). Germline-derived CDR1 and CDR2 are MDHEN and SYDVKM. The CDR3 has 13 amino acids. V lost 8 bases, J lost 4 bases, and 14 bases lay in between. The CDR3, as DNA: TGTGCCAGCCGCATTGACAGTAGCACTGAAGCTTTCTTT. This translates into CASRIDSSTEAFF.

The chain has TRBV2 and TRBJ1-5; the D is unclear. The CDR3 has 22 residues. The germline gives CDR1 SNHLY, CDR2 FYNNEI. V dropped 1 base and J dropped 2 bases, with 30 bases sitting between them. In DNA form, the CDR3 reads TGTGCCAGCAGTGAAGGGGGATGGAGAGGTATTAAGCGGGAAGGCGGCAATCAGCCCCAGCATTTT. Translating gives CASSEGGWRGIKREGGNQPQHF.

By sample fraction, this clone is large (0.1 to 1%). The chain uses TRBV11-2 and TRBJ2-7, with 9 nucleotides matching TRBD1. The germline V gene has CDR1 SGHAT and CDR2 FQNNGV. Unmatched junction bases numbered 4, after V lost 5 bases and J lost 2 bases. CDR3 length: 14 amino acids. The CDR3 region has the DNA TGTGCCAGCAGCGCGGGACAGGGCCCCTACGAGCAGTACTTC. Protein product: CASSAGQGPYEQYF.

This chain uses TRBV4-1 with TRBJ2-7; no clear D. Germline CDR1 MGHRA, CDR2 YSYEKL. V lost 0 bases, J lost 3 bases, and 9 bases lay in between. There are 14 residues in the CDR3. In DNA, the CDR3 is TGCGCCAGCAGCCAAGACCTTCGCGTCTACGAGCAGTACTTC. Translating gives CASSQDLRVYEQYF.

The V call is TRBV29-1, the J call TRBJ2-7; 8 bases align to TRBD1. CDR3 length equals 12 residues. Germline V gene sequence: CDR1 SQVTM, CDR2 ANQGSEA. J gave up 9 bases and V 7 bases, and 11 bases lay outside the gene matches. CDR3 DNA: TGCAGCGCCTTATATGACAGGGGTAGGCAGTACTTC. Encoded protein: CSALYDRGRQYF.

In DNA, the CDR3 is TGTGCCAGCTCACCAGGAGCTACAGGGGGATACTATGGCTACACCTTC. It specifies CASSPGATGGYYGYTF. The chain combines TRBV18 with TRBJ1-2, with TRBD1 matching over 8 bases. The CDR3 covers 16 residues. With V trimmed by 2 bases and J by 3 bases, 8 bases remained unmatched. Germline-derived CDR1 and CDR2 are KGHSH and LQKENI.

J is TRBJ1-2 and V is TRBV5-5; D perhaps matches TRBD1 (5 bases). Germline V CDR1 and CDR2: SGHKS, YYEKEE (reference sequence). V was clipped by 4 bases and J by 2 bases, with 9 bases between them. The length of the CDR3 is 13 residues. The CDR3 nucleotides are TGTGCCAGCAGCGACAGTAAAAACTATGGCTACACCTTC. Protein product: CASSDSKNYGYTF.

The chain employs TRBV4-2 and TRBJ2-7; possibly TRBD2 for D (6 bases). Trimming took 1 base from V and 9 from J, leaving 16 bases between them. The CDR3 sequence is 14 residues long. The germline V gene encodes CDR1 LGHNA and CDR2 YNFKEQ. The CDR3 DNA sequence: TGTGCCAGCAGCCAAGGGGTGCGGGGCGCGGTGCAGTACTTC. This translates into CASSQGVRGAVQYF.

Relative to its sample, this clone is large. The chain has TRBV5-1 and TRBJ1-2; 10 bases align to TRBD1. V was clipped by 5 bases and J by 2 bases; unmatched bases: 9. There are 16 residues in the CDR3. The V gene's germline CDR1 is SGHRS and CDR2 YFSETQ. DNA of the CDR3: TGCGCCAGCAGGACCCTCGGGACAGGGGAGAACTATGGCTACACCTTC. Its translation is CASRTLGTGENYGYTF.

The chain combines TRBV10-3 with TRBJ1-1; no reliable D call. In germline, CDR1 is ENHRY, CDR2 SYGVKD. Trimming pared 0 bases from V and 7 bases from J, leaving 15 bases between. The CDR3 runs 15 residues. CDR3 nucleotide sequence: TGTGCCATCAGTGAGTCGACGGGGTTAGACGGTGAAGCTTTCTTT. Its protein product is CAISESTGLDGEAFF.

The chain combines TRBV5-5 with TRBJ2-5; 9 nucleotides match TRBD1. The CDR3 totals 18 residues. Germline assignment: CDR1 SGHKS and CDR2 YYEKEE (reference sequence). V was pared by 0 bases and J by 0 bases, with 9 bases of the junction left unmatched. The CDR3 sequence: CASSLATGGRRYQETQYF. The CDR3 DNA is TGTGCCAGCAGCTTGGCGACAGGGGGAAGAAGGTACCAAGAGACCCAGTACTTC.

This chain connects TRBV5-5 to TRBJ2-7; no definite D call. V lost 2 bases, J lost 7 bases, and 7 bases lay in between. This CDR3 has 11 amino acids. Germline V gene sequence: CDR1 SGHKS, CDR2 YYEKEE (reference sequence). CDR3 residues: CASSLTAEQYF. DNA of the CDR3: TGTGCCAGCAGCTTAACCGCGGAGCAGTACTTC.

This chain connects TRBV9 to TRBJ2-1; TRBD2 agrees at 10 bases. Trimming took 2 bases from V and 8 from J; bases not matched to a gene: 7. Germline values: CDR1 SGDLS, CDR2 YYNGEE. The CDR3 consists of 15 residues. Written as DNA, the CDR3 is TGTGCCAGCAGCGTGGAGAGCGGGAGGGCCGATGAGCAGTTCTTC. Translating gives CASSVESGRADEQFF.

This clone has a single count. The gene calls are TRBV28 and TRBJ1-3; D is unclear. The germline V gene has CDR1 MDHEN and CDR2 SYDVKM. The V end lost 4 bases, the J end lost 0 bases, and 7 bases lay between the germline ends. The CDR3 runs 14 residues. The CDR3 is CASSSAGSGNTIYF. For the CDR3, the DNA is TGTGCCAGCAGTTCCGCGGGCTCTGGAAACACCATATATTTT.

By share, this clone counts as large. This rearrangement joins TRBV11-2 to TRBJ2-7; weak D call: TRBD1 (5 bases). The length of the CDR3 is 15 residues. The germline gives CDR1 SGHAT, CDR2 FQNNGV. Trimming took off 4 bases at V and 2 bases at J, with 15 bases between the two ends. The CDR3 nucleotides are TGTGCCAGCAGCTATCCTCAAGACAGACCCTACGAGCAGTACTTC. This sequence encodes CASSYPQDRPYEQYF.

The chain combines TRBV5-1 with TRBJ2-7; D not certain. This CDR3 is 13 amino acids long. Deletions cut 0 bases from V and 6 bases from J, with 10 bases between. CDR1 and CDR2 from the germline V gene are SGHRS and YFSETQ. This CDR3 is CASSLGAPFEQYF. The CDR3 region has the DNA TGCGCCAGCAGCTTGGGGGCCCCCTTCGAGCAGTACTTC.

This chain connects TRBV30 to TRBJ2-7; a weak D match, TRBD1 (6 bases). The germline V gene encodes CDR1 GTSNPN and CDR2 SVGIG (reference sequence). With 2 bases removed from V and 3 bases from J, the gap between germline ends came to 17 bases. CDR3 length: 15 residues. CDR3 in DNA: TGTGCCTGGAGTCGAGCCGGGACAACGGGCTACGAGCAGTACTTC. It is translated as CAWSRAGTTGYEQYF.

The chain combines TRBV7-9 with TRBJ2-1, with D possibly being TRBD2 (7 bases). V lost 11 bases, J lost 3 bases, and 20 bases lay in between. Per germline, CDR1 SEHNR and CDR2 FQNEAQ (reference sequence). The CDR3 loop spans 15 amino acids. The CDR3 nucleotides read TGTGCCGCCCTCCCTGGGGGGGGCAACTACAATGAGCAGTTCTTC. This codes for CAALPGGGNYNEQFF.

Remarks on this clone: Distinct nucleotide sequences in the sample also encode this CDR3. CDR3 DNA: TGCGCCAGCAGACGGGGTGTCAACACCGGGGAGCTGTTTTTT. It specifies CASRRGVNTGELFF. This chain uses TRBV10-1 with TRBJ2-2, with D perhaps TRBD2 (5 bases). V was clipped by 6 bases and J by 2 bases, with 10 bases between them. Per the germline V gene, CDR1 is WNHNN and CDR2 is SYGVQD (reference sequence). CDR3 length: 14 amino acids.

The chain couples TRBV27 to TRBJ2-2; 8 nucleotides line up with TRBD1. Looked up from germline, CDR1 is MNHEY and CDR2 is SMNVEV (reference sequence). This CDR3 comprises 17 residues. The V segment lost 7 bases and the J segment 0 bases; nucleotides outside the gene matches: 10. The CDR3 spells CASTKRQGFTNTGELFF. The CDR3 DNA reads as TGTGCCAGCACTAAAAGACAGGGGTTTACGAACACCGGGGAGCTGTTTTTT.

This clone is a singleton in its sample. At the DNA level, this CDR3 is encoded by other sequences in the same sample as well. This chain's CDR3 is CASSEGHNSNQPQHF. The CDR3 DNA follows: TGTGCCAGCAGTGAAGGACATAATAGCAATCAGCCCCAGCATTTT. The genes are TRBV2 and TRBJ1-5; D gene ambiguous. Germline lookup yields CDR1 SNHLY and CDR2 FYNNEI. The CDR3 is made up of 15 amino acids. Trimming stripped 1 base from V and 0 bases from J, with 7 bases between.